The entry below gives a single T cell receptor beta chain sequence along with its context. This entry comes from a study of OX40 agonist ivuxolimab in advanced cancers. The assay was immunoSEQ multiplex PCR, and TCRdb's table has in-frame clones only and misses some. Among some 95,000 clones, under 95% were seen once, and the ten largest hold 0.51%. The V end was cut by 1 base, the J end by 9 bases, with 13 bases between. The CDR3 is made up of 14 amino acids. From germline, CDR1 is MNHNS and CDR2 SASEGT. The sequence was obtained from an adult with an advanced solid tumor such as melanoma, head and neck, liver or kidney cancer. This sample comprised CD4+ or CD8+ T cells sorted from blood, obtained in a trial of the OX40 agonist ivuxolimab. The V and J genes are TRBV6-1 and TRBJ1-5; a possible D gene is TRBD1 (5 bases). CDR3 in amino acids: CASSEGPRRGPQHF. The CDR3 nucleotides read TGTGCCAGCAGTGAAGGCCCTCGGAGGGGGCCCCAGCATTTT.